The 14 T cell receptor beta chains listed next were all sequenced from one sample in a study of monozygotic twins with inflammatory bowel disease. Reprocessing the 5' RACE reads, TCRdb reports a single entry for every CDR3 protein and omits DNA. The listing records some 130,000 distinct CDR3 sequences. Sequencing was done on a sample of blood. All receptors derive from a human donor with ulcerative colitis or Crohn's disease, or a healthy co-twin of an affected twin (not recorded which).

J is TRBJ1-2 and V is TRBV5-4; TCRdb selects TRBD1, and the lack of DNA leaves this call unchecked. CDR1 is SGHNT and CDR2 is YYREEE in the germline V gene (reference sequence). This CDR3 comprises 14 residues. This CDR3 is CASSERQGAYGYTF.

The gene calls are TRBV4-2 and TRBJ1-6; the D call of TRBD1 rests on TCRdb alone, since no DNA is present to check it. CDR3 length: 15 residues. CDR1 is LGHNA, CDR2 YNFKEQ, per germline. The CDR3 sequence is CASSSQGAGNSPLHF.

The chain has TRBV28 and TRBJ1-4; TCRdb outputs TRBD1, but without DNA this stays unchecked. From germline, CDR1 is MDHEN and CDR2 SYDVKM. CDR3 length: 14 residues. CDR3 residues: CASRRQGVNEKLFF.

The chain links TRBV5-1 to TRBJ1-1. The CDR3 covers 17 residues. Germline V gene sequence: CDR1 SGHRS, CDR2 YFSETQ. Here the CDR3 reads CASSLGGILASNTEAFF.

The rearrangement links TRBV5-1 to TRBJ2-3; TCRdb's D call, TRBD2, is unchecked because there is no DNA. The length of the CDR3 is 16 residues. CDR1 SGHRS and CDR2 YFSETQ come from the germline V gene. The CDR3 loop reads CASSLGTSGRPDTQYF. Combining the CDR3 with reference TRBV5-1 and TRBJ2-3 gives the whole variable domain KAGVTQTPRYLIKTRGQQVTLSCSPISGHRSVSWYQQTPGQGLQFLFEYFSETQRNKGNFPGRFSGRQFSNSRSEMNVSTLELGDSALYLCASSLGTSGRPDTQYFGPGTRLTVL.

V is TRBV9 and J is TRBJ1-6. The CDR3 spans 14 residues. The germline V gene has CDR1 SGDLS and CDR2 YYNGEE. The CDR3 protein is CASSVGTYNSPLHF.

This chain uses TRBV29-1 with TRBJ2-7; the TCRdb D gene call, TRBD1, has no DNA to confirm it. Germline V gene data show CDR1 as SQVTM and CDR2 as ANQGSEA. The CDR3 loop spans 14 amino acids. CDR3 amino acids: CSVGRGGSSYEQYF.

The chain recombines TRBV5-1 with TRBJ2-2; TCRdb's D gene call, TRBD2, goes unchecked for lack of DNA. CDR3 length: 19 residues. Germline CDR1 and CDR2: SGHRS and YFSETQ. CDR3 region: CASSLRLAGEFANTGELFF.

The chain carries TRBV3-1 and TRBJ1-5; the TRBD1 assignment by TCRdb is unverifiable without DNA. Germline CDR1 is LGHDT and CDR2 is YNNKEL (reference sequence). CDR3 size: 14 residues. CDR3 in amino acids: CASSQGGYNQPQHF.

The CDR3 loop reads CATSRDRGADTQYF. This rearrangement joins TRBV15 to TRBJ2-3; TCRdb names TRBD1, which stays unverified in the absence of DNA. CDR3 length: 14 amino acids. Looked up from germline, CDR1 is LNHNV and CDR2 is YYDKDF (reference sequence).

CDR3 sequence: CASSSQQVSEAFF. V is TRBV12-3 or TRBV12-4 and J is TRBJ1-1. CDR3 length: 13 amino acids.

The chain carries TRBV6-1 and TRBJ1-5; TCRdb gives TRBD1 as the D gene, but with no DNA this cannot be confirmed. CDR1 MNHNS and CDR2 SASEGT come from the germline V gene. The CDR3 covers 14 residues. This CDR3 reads CASSEAGRGQPQHF.

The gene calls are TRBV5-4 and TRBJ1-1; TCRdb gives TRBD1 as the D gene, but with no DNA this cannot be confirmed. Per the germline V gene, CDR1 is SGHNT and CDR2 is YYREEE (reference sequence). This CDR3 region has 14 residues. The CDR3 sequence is CASSLGQGGAEAFF.

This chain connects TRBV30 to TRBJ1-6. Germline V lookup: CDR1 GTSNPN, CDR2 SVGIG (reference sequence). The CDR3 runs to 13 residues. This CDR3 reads CASTEALNSPLHF.